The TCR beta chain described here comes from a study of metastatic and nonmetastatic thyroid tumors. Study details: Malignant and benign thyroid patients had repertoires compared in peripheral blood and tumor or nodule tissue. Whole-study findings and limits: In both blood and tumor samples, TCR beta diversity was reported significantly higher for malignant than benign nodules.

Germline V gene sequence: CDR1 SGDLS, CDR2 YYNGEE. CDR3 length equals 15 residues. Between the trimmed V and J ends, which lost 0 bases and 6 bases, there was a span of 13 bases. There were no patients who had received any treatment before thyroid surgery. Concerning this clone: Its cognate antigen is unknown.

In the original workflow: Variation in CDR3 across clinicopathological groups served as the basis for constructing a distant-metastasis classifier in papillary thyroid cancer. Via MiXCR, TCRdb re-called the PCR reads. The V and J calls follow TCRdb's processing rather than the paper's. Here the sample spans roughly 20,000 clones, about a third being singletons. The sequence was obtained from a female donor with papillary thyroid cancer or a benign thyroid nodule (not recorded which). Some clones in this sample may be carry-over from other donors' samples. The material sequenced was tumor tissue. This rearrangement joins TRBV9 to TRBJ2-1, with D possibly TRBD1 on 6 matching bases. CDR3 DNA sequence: TGTGCCAGCAGCGTAGCAGGGGCTCTGGCCAATGAGCAGTTCTTC. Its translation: CASSVAGALANEQFF.